Reported below is one T cell receptor beta chain. Its specificity is unknown. This entry belongs to a study of T cell responses to AZD1222 COVID-19 vaccine. Whole-study results and caveats: Variant regions that are unmutated are reportedly the target of nearly half of spike-specific TCRs. Along spike, vaccine-associated CD4 TCRs were found throughout, with dominance at 160-218 and 743-854. It was only after the peak T cell response that any repertoires were sampled.

The J segment lost 2 bases and the V segment lost 2 bases, leaving 4 bases of the junction unmatched. The CDR3 covers 15 residues. Germline CDR1 and CDR2: SGHRS and YFSETQ. Profiling relied on immunoSEQ multiplex PCR, and the TCRdb table lists in-frame clones only, not all of them. The sample has 200,000 to 250,000 clones; about 94% are singletons. The V call is TRBV5-1, the J call TRBJ2-1, with TRBD2 identical over 7 bases. This sequence was found in an adult who received the MenACWY meningococcal vaccine as a control. The material sequenced was peripheral blood, taken 28 days after the second dose of the MenACWY control vaccine. The CDR3 nucleotides are TGCGCCAGCAGCTTCCAGCGGGGCCCCTACAATGAGCAGTTCTTC. Translating it yields CASSFQRGPYNEQFF.